This TCR beta chain was sequenced for a study of OX40 agonist ivuxolimab in advanced cancers. The count of this clone is one. The CDR3 length is 14 residues. Germline CDR1 and CDR2: LGHNA and YSLEER. Trimming cost V 3 bases and J 3 bases, with 12 bases left between them. The repertoire was sequenced with immunoSEQ multiplex PCR; TCRdb's copy has only in-frame clones and lacks some. The table includes about 19,000 clones, about 88% detected once. The V and J genes are TRBV4-3 and TRBJ2-7; D is uncertain. The clonotype comes from an adult with an advanced solid tumor such as melanoma, head and neck, liver or kidney cancer. This sample comprised CD4+ or CD8+ T cells sorted from blood, obtained in a trial of the OX40 agonist ivuxolimab. CDR3 sequence: CASSQLARDYEQYF. CDR3 in DNA: TGCGCCAGCAGCCAGTTGGCCCGAGACTACGAGCAGTACTTC.